This T cell receptor beta chain emerged from a study of radiotherapy plus CTLA-4 blockade in lung cancer. About the study: Objective responses were observed in approximately 20% of patients, and disease control was achieved by about 30%. Regarding the study as a whole: Early clone dynamics of blood T cells, plus interferon-beta, reportedly predicted response best. Blood saw expansion of tumor-derived TCR clones after radiotherapy plus ipilimumab.

The germline CDR1 and CDR2 sequences are MNHEY and SMNVEV (reference sequence). V lost 5 bases and J lost 3, with 13 bases in between. The CDR3 is 15 residues long. Focal radiation and CTLA-4 blockade (ipilimumab) were tested in chemo-refractory metastatic non-small-cell lung cancer patients. Libraries were prepared by immunoSEQ multiplex PCR; TCRdb keeps only in-frame clonotypes and omits some of them. The sample shows about 98,000 clones, approximately 85% of them seen only once. On this clone itself: Its antigen is currently unknown.

The material was peripheral blood, obtained from a patient treated with radiotherapy plus ipilimumab. The sequence was obtained from a human donor with non-small cell lung cancer who had a partial response to radiotherapy plus ipilimumab. This chain links TRBV27 with TRBJ1-4; D is possibly TRBD1 (5 bases). The CDR3 region is CASSLGLPSNEKLFF. CDR3 DNA sequence: TGTGCCAGCAGTCTGGGACTGCCATCTAATGAAAAACTGTTTTTT.